One and the same sample provided the 5 T cell receptor beta chains below, sequenced in a study of CD8 T cells in Susac syndrome. RNA amounts of about 0.5 to 1 ug underwent reverse transcription with random hexamers. MiXCR, applied by TCRdb to the immunoSEQ multiplex PCR reads, yields one record per CDR3 protein. Among 150,000 to 200,000 distinct CDR3 sequences listed, 80% to 95% were seen once. What was sequenced was CD4+ T cells from PBMCs. The source of these receptors is a human donor in good health.

In its sample, this clonotype was seen once. This chain uses TRBV20-1 with TRBJ1-6; D gene uncertain. Trimming took 1 base from V and 4 from J, leaving 8 bases between them. The germline V gene has CDR1 DFQATT and CDR2 SNEGSKA (reference sequence). This CDR3 is built from 14 residues. CDR3 amino acids: CSARATVYNSPLHF. Here the CDR3 DNA reads TGCAGTGCTAGAGCCACGGTTTATAATTCACCCCTCCACTTT.

The J gene is TRBJ2-7, the V gene TRBV5-1; D possibly uses TRBD1 or TRBD2 (5 bases each). Deletions cut 5 bases from V and 0 bases from J, with 21 bases between. This CDR3 contains 17 residues. CDR1 SGHRS and CDR2 YFSETQ come from the germline V gene. The DNA for the CDR3 is TGCGCCAGCAGTTTTCGGTCGGGGCAGAAAAGCTCCTACGAGCAGTACGTC. Translated, it gives CASSFRSGQKSSYEQYV.

This chain connects TRBV24-1 to TRBJ2-5, with D unresolved. The CDR3 loop spans 15 amino acids. The ends were cut back, 2 bases at V and 5 bases at J, with 14 bases in the middle. From germline, CDR1 is KGHDR and CDR2 SFDVKD. The CDR3 bases are TGTGCCACCAGTGATTCTCAGCCTGGTGTGGAGACCCAGTACTTC. Its protein product is CATSDSQPGVETQYF.

The gene calls are TRBV7-9 and TRBJ1-6; D is uncertain. Trimming took 5 bases from V and 6 from J, leaving 11 bases between them. The germline V gene has CDR1 SEHNR and CDR2 FQNEAQ (reference sequence). CDR3 length: 14 residues. The CDR3 bases are TGTGCCAGCAGCCCGGGTCTGCCTAATTCACCCCTCCACTTT. It codes for CASSPGLPNSPLHF.

This sequence joins TRBV15 and TRBJ2-1, with 12 bases matching TRBD2. Per the germline V gene, CDR1 is LNHNV and CDR2 is YYDKDF (reference sequence). V lost 1 base to trimming and J lost 7 bases; unmatched junction nucleotides: 2. The CDR3 runs 15 residues. CDR3 protein: CATSRALAGGNEQFF. The CDR3 nucleotides are TGTGCCACCAGCAGAGCGCTAGCGGGGGGGAATGAGCAGTTCTTC.